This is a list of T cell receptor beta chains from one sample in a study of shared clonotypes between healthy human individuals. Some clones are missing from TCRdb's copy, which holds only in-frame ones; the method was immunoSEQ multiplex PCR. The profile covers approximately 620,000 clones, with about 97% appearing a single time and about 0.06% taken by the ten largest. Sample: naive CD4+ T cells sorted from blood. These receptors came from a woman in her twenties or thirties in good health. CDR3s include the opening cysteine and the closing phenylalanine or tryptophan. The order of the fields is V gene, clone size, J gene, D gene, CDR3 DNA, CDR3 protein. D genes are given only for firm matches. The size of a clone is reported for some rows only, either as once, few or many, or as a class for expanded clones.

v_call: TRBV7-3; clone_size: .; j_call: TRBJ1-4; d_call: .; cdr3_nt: TGTGCCAGCAGCTTATCGGGCAGCTTGACGGAAAAACTGTTTTTT; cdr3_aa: CASSLSGSLTEKLFF
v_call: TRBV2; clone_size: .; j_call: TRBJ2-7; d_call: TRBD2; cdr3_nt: TGTGCCAGCAGGGGACTAGGACTCGACGAGCAGTACTTC; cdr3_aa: CASRGLGLDEQYF
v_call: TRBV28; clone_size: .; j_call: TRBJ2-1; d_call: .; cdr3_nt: TGTGCCAGCGGCTCTAGCTCCCAGTTCTTC; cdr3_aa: CASGSSSQFF
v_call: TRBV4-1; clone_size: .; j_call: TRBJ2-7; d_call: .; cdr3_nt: TGCGCCAGCAGCGAGCCGGGATTGACCTACGAGCAGTACTTC; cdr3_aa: CASSEPGLTYEQYF
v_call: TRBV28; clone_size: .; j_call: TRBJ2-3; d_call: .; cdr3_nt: TGTGCCAGCAGTTTCGAACGGAGTACGCAGTATTTT; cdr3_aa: CASSFERSTQYF
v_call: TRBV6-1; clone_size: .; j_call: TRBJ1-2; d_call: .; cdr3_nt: TGTGCCAGCAGTGAATTAACAGTGAGCGGCTACACCTTC; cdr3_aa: CASSELTVSGYTF
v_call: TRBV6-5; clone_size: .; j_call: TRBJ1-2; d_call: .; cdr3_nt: TGTGCCAGCGGGAAGGCCGGGGTCTACTATGGCTACACCTTC; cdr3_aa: CASGKAGVYYGYTF
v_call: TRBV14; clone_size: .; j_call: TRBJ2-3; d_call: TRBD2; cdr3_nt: TGTGCCAGCAGCTCGCGGGAGCCCCACGCAGATACGCAGTATTTT; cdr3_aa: CASSSREPHADTQYF
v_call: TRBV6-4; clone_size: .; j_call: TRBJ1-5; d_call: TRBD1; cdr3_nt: TGTGCCAGCAGTGAGTCAGACAGGGGCGGTCAGCCCCAGCATTTT; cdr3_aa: CASSESDRGGQPQHF
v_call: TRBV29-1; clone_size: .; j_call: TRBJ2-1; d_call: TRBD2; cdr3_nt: TGCAGCGCCCTAGGTCTAGCGGGTTCCTACAATGAGCAGTTCTTC; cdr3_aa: CSALGLAGSYNEQFF
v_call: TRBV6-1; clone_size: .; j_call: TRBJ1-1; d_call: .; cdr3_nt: .; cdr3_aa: CASSVAGGNTEAFF
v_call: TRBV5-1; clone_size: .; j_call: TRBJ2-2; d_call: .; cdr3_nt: TGCGCCAGCAGCTGGCAGGGGCGGGGAACCTATTACACCGGGGAGCTGTTTTTT; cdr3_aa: CASSWQGRGTYYTGELFF
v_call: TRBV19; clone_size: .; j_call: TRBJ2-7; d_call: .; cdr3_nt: TGTGCCAGTAGGAGAACCGGGAATTCCTACGAGCAGTACTTC; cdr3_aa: CASRRTGNSYEQYF
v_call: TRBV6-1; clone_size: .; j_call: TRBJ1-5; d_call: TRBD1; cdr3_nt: TGTGCCAGCATCACGTTACAGGGGGTAAATCAGCCCCAGCATTTT; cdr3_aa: CASITLQGVNQPQHF
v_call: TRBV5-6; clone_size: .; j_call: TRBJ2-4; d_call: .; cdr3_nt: TGTGCCAGCAGCTATCGTGACGCCAAAAACATTCAGTACTTC; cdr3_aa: CASSYRDAKNIQYF
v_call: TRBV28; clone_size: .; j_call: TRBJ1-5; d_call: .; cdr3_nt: TGTGCCAGCCGGGGAGGGGGAAGGAGGGGTCAGCCCCAGCATTTT; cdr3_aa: CASRGGGRRGQPQHF
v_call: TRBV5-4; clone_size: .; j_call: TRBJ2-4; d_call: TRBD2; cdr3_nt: TGTGCCAGCAGCTTGAAAAGGGGAGGGGAGGCCAAAAACATTCAGTACTTC; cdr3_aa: CASSLKRGGEAKNIQYF
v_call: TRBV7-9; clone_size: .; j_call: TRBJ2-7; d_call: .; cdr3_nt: TGTGCCAGCAGCCCTAGCTCCTACGAGCAGTACTTC; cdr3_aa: CASSPSSYEQYF
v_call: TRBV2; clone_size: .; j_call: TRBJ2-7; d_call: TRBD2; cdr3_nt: TGTGCCAGCACCCCGGGAGGGGAGCCCTACGAGCAGTACTTC; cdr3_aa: CASTPGGEPYEQYF
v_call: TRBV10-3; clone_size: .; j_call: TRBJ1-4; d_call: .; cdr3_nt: TGTGCCATCAGCCGGGACAAGGGTGAAAAACTGTTTTTT; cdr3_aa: CAISRDKGEKLFF
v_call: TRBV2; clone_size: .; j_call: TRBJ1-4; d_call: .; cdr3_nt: TGTGCCAGCAGTGATTTGGGGAAAGGACTGTTTTTT; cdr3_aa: CASSDLGKGLFF
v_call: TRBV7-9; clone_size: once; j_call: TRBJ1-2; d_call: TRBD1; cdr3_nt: TGTGCCAGCAGCCCCGGACAGGGGCCTAACTATGGCTACACCTTC; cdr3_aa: CASSPGQGPNYGYTF
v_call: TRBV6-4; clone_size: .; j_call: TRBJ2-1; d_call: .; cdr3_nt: TGTGCCAGCAGTGACTTACAGGGTGGGAGCATCGATGAGCAGTTCTTC; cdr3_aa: CASSDLQGGSIDEQFF
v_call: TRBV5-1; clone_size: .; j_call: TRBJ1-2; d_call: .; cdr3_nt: TGCGCCAGCAGCTTGGGGGGAAGTCGTGATGGCTACACCTTC; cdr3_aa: CASSLGGSRDGYTF
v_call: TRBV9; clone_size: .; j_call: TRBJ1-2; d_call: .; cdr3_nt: TGTGCCAGCTCACATGGCTACACCTTC; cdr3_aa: CASSHGYTF
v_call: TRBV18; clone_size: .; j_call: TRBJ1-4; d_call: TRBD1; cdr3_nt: TGTGCCAGCTCAGGCAGGGGGCGAGAAAAACTGTTTTTT; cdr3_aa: CASSGRGREKLFF
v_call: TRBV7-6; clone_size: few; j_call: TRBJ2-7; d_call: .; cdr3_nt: TGTGCCAGCAGCCCCCGTTCGGGCTCCTACGAGCAGTACTTC; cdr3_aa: CASSPRSGSYEQYF
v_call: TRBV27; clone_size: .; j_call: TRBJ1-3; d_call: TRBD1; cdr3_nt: TGTGCCAGCAGGACAGGGGGCCCCCCTCTGGGGAACACCATATATTTT; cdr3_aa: CASRTGGPPLGNTIYF
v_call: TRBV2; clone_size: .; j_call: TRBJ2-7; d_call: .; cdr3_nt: TGTGCCACCAGCAATAGTGACGAGCAGTACTTC; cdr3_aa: CATSNSDEQYF
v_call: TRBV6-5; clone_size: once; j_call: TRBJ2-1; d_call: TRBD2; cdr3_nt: TGTGCCAGCAGTAGACTAGCGGGAGGACACAATGAGCAGTTCTTC; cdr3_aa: CASSRLAGGHNEQFF
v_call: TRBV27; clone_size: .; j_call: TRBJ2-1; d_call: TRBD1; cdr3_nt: TGTGCCAGCAGGCAAAGGCTCACCGGGACAGGGGATAATGAGCAGTTCTTC; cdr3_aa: CASRQRLTGTGDNEQFF
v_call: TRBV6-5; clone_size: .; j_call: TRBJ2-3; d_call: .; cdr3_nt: TGTGCCAGCAGTGACAGGAGGGGCGGGTTGCAGTATTTT; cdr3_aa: CASSDRRGGLQYF